This note documents a single TCR beta chain sequence. Its antigen is unknown. Clones were read by immunoSEQ multiplex PCR, and TCRdb kept only the in-frame ones, dropping some. The data show about 87,000 clones, less than 85% seen once. The data were taken from a study of Ad26.COV2.S vaccination and SARS-CoV-2 variants. Study-wide results and caveats: Similar non-spike TCR breadth was observed in recipients of vaccine and of placebo. Analyses that measured TCR breadth and depth may have underestimated total T cell responses. Post-vaccination spike-specific CD8+ and CD4+ T cell responses reportedly had substantial breadth.

The sample here was peripheral blood, taken after recovery from COVID-19. The receptor comes from a human donor who had recovered from COVID-19.

CDR3 sequence reads: CASSLALLRGGSPLHF. CDR3 DNA: TGTGCCAGCAGCTTAGCTCTACTCCGGGGGGGATCGCCCCTCCACTTT. The V gene is TRBV7-9, the J gene TRBJ1-6, with a weak D call TRBD1 (5 bases). The germline CDR1 and CDR2 sequences are SEHNR and FQNEAQ (reference sequence). Trimming stripped 0 bases from V and 13 bases from J, with 19 bases between. This CDR3 region has 16 residues.